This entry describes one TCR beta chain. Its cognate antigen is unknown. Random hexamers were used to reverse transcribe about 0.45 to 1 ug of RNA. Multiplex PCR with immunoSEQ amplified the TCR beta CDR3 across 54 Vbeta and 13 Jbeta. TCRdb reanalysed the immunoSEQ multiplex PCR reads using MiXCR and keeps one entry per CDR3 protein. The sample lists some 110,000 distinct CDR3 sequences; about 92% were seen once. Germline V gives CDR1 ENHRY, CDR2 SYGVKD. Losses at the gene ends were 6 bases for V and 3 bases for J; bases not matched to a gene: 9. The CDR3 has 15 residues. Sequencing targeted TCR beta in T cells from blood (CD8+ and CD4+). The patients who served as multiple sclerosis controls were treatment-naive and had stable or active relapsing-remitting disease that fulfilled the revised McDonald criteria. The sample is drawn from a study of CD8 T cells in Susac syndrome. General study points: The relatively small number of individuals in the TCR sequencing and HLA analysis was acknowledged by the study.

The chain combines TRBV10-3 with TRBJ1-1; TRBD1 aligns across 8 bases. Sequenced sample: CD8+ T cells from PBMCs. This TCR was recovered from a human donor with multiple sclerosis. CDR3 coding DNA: TGTGCCATCAGGGAGGACAGGGAAGTGGACACTGAAGCTTTCTTT. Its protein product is CAIREDREVDTEAFF.